This T cell receptor beta chain was retrieved from a study of multiple sclerosis patients with progressive multifocal leukoencephalopathy. Findings of the study overall: Preferential TRBV-TRBJ pairings or common gene usage were not detected at PML.

The V segment lost 6 bases and the J segment 3 bases; nucleotides outside the gene matches: 9. The germline gives CDR1 LNHDA, CDR2 SQIVND (reference sequence). This CDR3 has 16 residues. Sequencing used immunoSEQ multiplex PCR; TCRdb keeps in-frame clones, though not all of them. The sample lists 25,000 to 35,000 clones, 88% occurring once. A remark on this clone: What it binds is unknown.

Time point meaning: before natalizumab initiation. All patients had prior interferon beta, and all PML patients were female. Sequenced input: PBMCs. The sequence came from a human donor with multiple sclerosis. V gene TRBV19 combines with J gene TRBJ2-2, with 8 bases aligning to TRBD1. The CDR3 DNA follows: TGTGCCAGTAGGGACTACAGGGGGATTGACACCGGGGAGCTGTTTTTT. It specifies CASRDYRGIDTGELFF.